These 2 T cell receptor beta chains originate from one sample sequenced in a study of cytomegalovirus exposure and HLA in healthy donors. Researchers ran the PCR with 60 Vbeta and 13 Jbeta primers. Assay used: immunoSEQ multiplex PCR; TCRdb lists only in-frame clones, some missing. The table shows about 200,000 clones, with roughly 79% occurring only once. Sequences were obtained from PBMCs. The receptor source for this set is a man aged 18-30 years in good health and CMV-seronegative.

To note about this clone: The junction and the germline gene differ at one end; a read error may be behind it. The chain carries TRBV10-3 and TRBJ2-7; 7 bases line up with TRBD2. The CDR3 totals 14 residues. Looked up from germline, CDR1 is ENHRY and CDR2 is SYGVKD. CDR3 sequence reads: CAISERGDSYGQYF. Written as DNA, the CDR3 is TGTGCCATCAGTGAGCGGGGGGATTCCTACGGGCAGTACTTC.

This rearrangement joins TRBV6-5 to TRBJ2-7, with 7 bases identical to TRBD1. The V and J ends lost 0 bases and 3 bases, in that order; junction bases with no gene match: 8. Germline CDR1 reads MNHEY; CDR2 reads SVGAGI. There are 16 residues in the CDR3. The CDR3: CASSYSTGERNYEQYF. In nucleotides, the CDR3 is TGTGCCAGCAGTTACTCAACAGGGGAGCGGAACTACGAGCAGTACTTC.